Each of the 23 T cell receptor beta chains below was sequenced from the same sample in a study of blood T cells in healthy people across ages. A J-beta primer mix and a sample-barcoded 5' primer were used in a second PCR of roughly 6 to 12 cycles. TCRdb fed the 5' RACE reads into MiXCR, producing one record per CDR3 protein. Seen here are approximately 490,000 distinct CDR3 sequences, about 24% observed once, and the top ten hold approximately 8.7%. This sample was also put to use in a study of T cells of mothers and their children.

The material sequenced was blood. These TCRs come from a boy aged 5-17 years in good health.

Only a few counts were recorded for this clonotype. V is TRBV29-1 and J is TRBJ2-5; 8 bases map to TRBD1. The J call may be incorrect, as the DNA end agrees better with TRBJ2-7. The CDR3 totals 14 residues. The germline V gene encodes CDR1 SQVTM and CDR2 ANQGSEA. CDR3 in DNA: TGCAGCGTTGAAGGGACGGACAGGGTCTACGAGCAGTACTTC. Protein product: CSVEGTDRVYEQYF.

This rearrangement joins TRBV14 to TRBJ2-7; D perhaps matches TRBD1 (5 bases). Germline lookup yields CDR1 SGHDN and CDR2 FVKESK. This CDR3 contains 14 residues. Trimming cost V 4 bases and J 1 base, with 11 bases left between them. The CDR3 loop reads CASSPDTGSYEQYF. For the CDR3, the DNA is TGTGCCAGCAGCCCGGACACTGGTTCCTACGAGCAGTACTTC.

In its sample, this clonotype was seen a few times. The chain couples TRBV29-1 to TRBJ1-2; D is uncertain. V was trimmed by 1 base and J by 2 bases, leaving 11 bases between them. Germline loops: CDR1 SQVTM, CDR2 ANQGSEA. This CDR3 contains 14 residues. The DNA of the CDR3 is TGCAGCGTTGAAGCAGGACCTACGAACTATGGCTACACCTTC. It specifies CSVEAGPTNYGYTF.

The chain has TRBV7-9 and TRBJ2-7; the D gene could be TRBD1 or TRBD2 (5 bases each). The CDR3 contains 17 residues. Germline-derived CDR1 and CDR2 are SEHNR and FQNEAQ (reference sequence). Trimming stripped 1 base from V and 7 bases from J, with 23 bases between. The DNA for the CDR3 is TGTGCCAGCAGCTTAGGGGCAGGAGTCCGGGACGTAATGGAGCAGTACTTC. This sequence encodes CASSLGAGVRDVMEQYF.

This clonotype was counted a few times. The chain is built from TRBV20-1 and TRBJ2-7; 8 bases line up with TRBD2. The CDR3 length is 16 residues. Germline CDR1 reads DFQATT; CDR2 reads SNEGSKA (reference sequence). J gave up 0 bases and V 1 base, and 8 bases lay outside the gene matches. The CDR3 DNA sequence: TGCAGTGCTAGAGTTGCGGGGGGTGCCTACTCCTACGAGCAGTACTTC. Amino acid sequence: CSARVAGGAYSYEQYF.

The gene calls are TRBV6-2 or TRBV6-3 and TRBJ2-5, with unresolved D. The germline V gene has CDR1 MNHEY and CDR2 SVGEGT. Trimming left V 5 bases short and J 3 bases short, with 16 bases between. The CDR3 is 15 residues long. As DNA, the CDR3 is TGTGCCAGCAGTGTCTTTATAGCAGGAGAAGAGACCCAGTACTTC. Translating gives CASSVFIAGEETQYF.

This sequence joins TRBV3-1 and TRBJ2-6, with 8 bases identical to TRBD2. The CDR3 contains 17 residues. From germline, CDR1 is LGHDT and CDR2 YNNKEL (reference sequence). V shed 4 bases, J shed 0 bases, and the junction held 5 bases outside the gene matches. CDR3 residues: CASSLGGGISGANVLTF. The CDR3 DNA reads as TGTGCCAGCAGCCTCGGGGGGGGAATCTCTGGGGCCAACGTCCTGACTTTC. The full variable domain, completed using reference TRBV3-1 and TRBJ2-6, is DTAVSQTPKYLVTQMGNDKSIKCEQNLGHDTMYWYKQDSKKFLKIMFSYNNKELIINETVPNRFSPKSPDKAHLNLHINSLELGDSAVYFCASSLGGGISGANVLTFGAGSRLTVL.

This clonotype was recorded many times. The V and J genes are TRBV6-4 and TRBJ2-3; the match to TRBD2 covers 7 bases. The CDR3 extends over 16 amino acids. V was pared by 2 bases and J by 1 base, with 6 bases of the junction left unmatched. Germline assignment: CDR1 MRHNA and CDR2 SNTAGT. CDR3 nucleotides: TGTGCCAGCAGTGACGAATCCAGCGGGGGCACAGATACGCAGTATTTT. As protein: CASSDESSGGTDTQYF.

The CDR3 DNA follows: TGCGCCAGCAGCTTCGAGGGACAGGGACCCTACGAGCAGTACTTC. This translates into CASSFEGQGPYEQYF. This chain connects TRBV5-1 to TRBJ2-5, with 9 nucleotides matching TRBD1. The J call may not be correct, given that the DNA end is closer to TRBJ2-7. Germline loops: CDR1 SGHRS, CDR2 YFSETQ. This CDR3 is built from 15 residues.

Only a few counts were recorded for this clonotype. The chain couples TRBV28 to TRBJ1-2; 7 nucleotides line up with TRBD1. The V and J ends lost 3 bases and 6 bases, in that order; junction bases with no gene match: 4. CDR1 is MDHEN and CDR2 is SYDVKM in the germline V gene. This CDR3 spans 13 amino acids. In DNA, the CDR3 is TGTGCCAGCAGTTTTAAGGGGGCGCATGGCTACACCTTC. Translation: CASSFKGAHGYTF.

This clonotype has a count of ten or more. The chain uses TRBV29-1 and TRBJ2-5, with D perhaps matching TRBD1 or TRBD2 (6 bases each). Germline V gene lookup returns CDR1 SQVTM and CDR2 ANQGSEA. This CDR3 is 13 amino acids long. Trimming removed 3 bases at V and 1 base at J, with 9 bases between. In nucleotides, the CDR3 is TGCAGCGTTGACGGGGGCGCCCAAGAGACCCAGTACTTC. This translates into CSVDGGAQETQYF.

This clonotype was seen a few times. A much larger clone lies one base from this, so it may be a read error. CDR3 residues: CASSGDSENQPLHF. The CDR3 region has the DNA TGTGCCAGCAGTGGGGACAGCGAGAATCAGCCCCTGCATTTT. The rearrangement joins TRBV6-2 or TRBV6-3 to TRBJ1-5, with TRBD1 matching 7 bases. CDR1 is MNHEY, CDR2 SVGEGT, per germline. This CDR3 comprises 14 residues.

In this sample, this clonotype turned up a few times. The V gene is TRBV2, the J gene TRBJ2-1; no firm D call. V was cut by 9 bases and J by 0 bases, with 12 bases left in between. Germline values: CDR1 SNHLY, CDR2 FYNNEI. The CDR3 is made up of 14 amino acids. The CDR3 region has the DNA TGTGCCAGTTACACACCTAGCTCCTACAATGAGCAGTTCTTC. Amino acids: CASYTPSSYNEQFF. The variable domain in full, completed from reference TRBV2 and TRBJ2-1, reads EPEVTQTPSHQVTQMGQEVILRCVPISNHLYFYWYRQILGQKVEFLVSFYNNEISEKSEIFDDQFSVERPDGSNFTLKIRSTKLEDSAMYFCASYTPSSYNEQFFGPGTRLTVL.

This clonotype was counted between two and nine times. The rearrangement joins TRBV9 to TRBJ2-7; 7 bases agree with TRBD2. The CDR3 length is 14 residues. Per the germline V gene, CDR1 is SGDLS and CDR2 is YYNGEE. Trimming at V came to 4 bases and at J to 6 bases, leaving 10 bases not matched to a gene. Here the CDR3 DNA reads TGTGCCAGCAGCCCTGCTGGGGGGGTACTCGAGCAGTACTTC. Protein: CASSPAGGVLEQYF.

The chain combines TRBV7-9 with TRBJ1-6; perhaps TRBD1 as D (5 bases). From germline, CDR1 is SEHNR and CDR2 FQNEAQ (reference sequence). V lost 5 bases, J lost 7 bases, and 18 bases lay in between. CDR3 length: 16 amino acids. The CDR3 nucleotides are TGTGCCAGCAGCCGGCCGGGTGGGGGTTTCAATTCACCCCTCCACTTT. This gives the protein CASSRPGGGFNSPLHF.

A few counts support this clonotype. V is TRBV12-3 or TRBV12-4 and J is TRBJ2-7; D not resolved. V dropped 7 bases and J dropped 1 base, with 8 bases sitting between them. The CDR3 runs 12 residues. CDR3 sequence reads: CASILESYEQYF. CDR3 DNA sequence: TGTGCCAGCATTCTAGAGTCCTACGAGCAGTACTTC.

This chain uses TRBV6-6 with TRBJ1-6; D not resolved. The CDR3 runs 15 residues. From germline, CDR1 is MNHNY and CDR2 SVGAGI (reference sequence). V lost 3 bases to trimming and J lost 7 bases, with 13 bases between them. Here the CDR3 reads CASSYVSGGNSPLHF. The DNA of the CDR3 is TGTGCCAGCAGTTATGTTTCTGGAGGAAATTCACCCCTCCACTTT.

This clonotype was detected only a few times. This chain joins TRBV2 and TRBJ2-3; either TRBD1 or TRBD2 may supply D (6 bases each). The CDR3 runs 15 residues. V was pared by 1 base and J by 2 bases, with 10 bases between. Germline assignment: CDR1 SNHLY and CDR2 FYNNEI. The CDR3 reads CASSEGTGATDTQYF. The CDR3 coding sequence is TGTGCCAGCAGTGAAGGAACGGGGGCCACAGATACGCAGTATTTT. The full variable domain, completed using reference TRBV2 and TRBJ2-3, is EPEVTQTPSHQVTQMGQEVILRCVPISNHLYFYWYRQILGQKVEFLVSFYNNEISEKSEIFDDQFSVERPDGSNFTLKIRSTKLEDSAMYFCASSEGTGATDTQYFGPGTRLTVL.

This sequence joins TRBV27 and TRBJ2-3, with D unclear. The CDR3 spans 14 residues. From germline, CDR1 is MNHEY and CDR2 SMNVEV (reference sequence). Trimming removed 2 bases from V and 5 bases from J, with 11 bases in between. The CDR3 here is CASSLVPWGDTQYF. The CDR3 DNA follows: TGTGCCAGCAGTTTAGTCCCTTGGGGAGATACGCAGTATTTT.

This clonotype was counted only a few times. V gene TRBV30 combines with J gene TRBJ2-7; D is possibly TRBD1 or TRBD2 (6 bases each). Trimming removed 8 bases from V and 1 base from J, with 15 bases in between. Germline-derived CDR1 and CDR2 are GTSNPN and SVGIG (reference sequence). This CDR3 has 13 residues. In DNA form, the CDR3 reads TGTGCCGGAGGGGCCAGGGGTTCCTACGAGCAGTACTTC. Its protein is CAGGARGSYEQYF.

The gene calls are TRBV3-1 and TRBJ2-5, with D perhaps given as TRBD1 or TRBD2 (6 bases each). The CDR3 is 15 residues long. V lost 1 base and J lost 6, with 15 bases in between. The germline gives CDR1 LGHDT, CDR2 YNNKEL (reference sequence). The CDR3 reads CASSQVIGGPKTQYF. The DNA of the CDR3 is TGTGCCAGCAGCCAAGTTATAGGGGGGCCAAAGACCCAGTACTTC.

This clonotype was picked up a small number of times. J is TRBJ2-1 and V is TRBV5-1; 9 nucleotides align to TRBD1. J gave up 5 bases and V 4 bases, and 7 bases lay outside the gene matches. The CDR3 length is 15 residues. Germline assignment: CDR1 SGHRS and CDR2 YFSETQ. The CDR3 sequence is CASSDRDRVHNEQFF. The CDR3 DNA reads TGCGCCAGCAGCGACCGGGACAGGGTTCACAATGAGCAGTTCTTC.

This clonotype occurred a few times. CDR3 sequence reads: CSASPPDGDRFGSEQYF. The CDR3 DNA is TGCAGTGCTAGTCCCCCCGATGGGGACCGCTTCGGGTCCGAGCAGTACTTC. This sequence joins TRBV20-1 and TRBJ2-7, with D perhaps assigned TRBD1 or TRBD2 (5 bases each). The CDR3 extends over 17 amino acids. The V end lost 3 bases, the J end lost 6 bases, and 27 bases lay between the germline ends. Germline V gives CDR1 DFQATT, CDR2 SNEGSKA (reference sequence).